Listed here is a single T cell receptor (beta chain). Its binding antigen is unknown. No qualities accompany the bases; no much larger clone lies one base away. Synthetic TCR analog templates were spiked into each PCR to estimate absolute template abundance from read counts. The immunoSEQ assay was used to amplify TCRbeta CDR3 regions from genomic DNA with bias-controlled V and J gene primers. Sequencing of rearranged TCRbeta segments was done at approximately 20X coverage. The paper's data handling went like this. Sequencing errors were corrected by clustering, and CDR3s were annotated against IMGT so that V, D and J genes could be assigned. Out-of-frame and stop-codon sequences were excluded, and only productive TCRbeta rearrangements were used in downstream analyses. Clonality was computed as one minus Shannon entropy normalized by the log of the number of unique productive sequences. Fisher's exact test with Benjamini-Hochberg correction, at a threshold of adjusted p below 0.01, was used to find clones that differed between time points or between blood and tumor. The immuneACCESS repertoire file appears here via TCRdb, limited to in-frame rearrangements. These files lack a portion of the clones; in checked studies, under half of the deficit traces to unresolved V genes, and the cause of the others is not known. The V and J calls and clone size were taken over from that table, and D and trimming were inferred from the DNA. Here the sample has about 45,000 clones; more than 70% occur a single time. Of the sample, 3.5% to 5% falls within the top ten clones.

The CDR3 covers 14 residues, taking in both the cysteine and the phenylalanine. The kept DNA is CDR3 alone, 42 bases in frame from the first base. The germline V gene sets CDR1 to SGHTA and CDR2 to FQGNSA. Trimming leaves V shorter by 3 bases and J shorter by 2 bases, with the junction holding 3 bases beyond the gene matches. This entry belongs to a study of PD-L1 blockade in urothelial cancer (dated by TCRdb to about 2017). For the study in its entirety: All patients started therapy at some point between 2014 and 2016 and received atezolizumab 1,200 mg intravenously every 3 weeks. In the same patients, pretreatment tumors underwent whole exome sequencing and RNA sequencing in addition to TCR sequencing. Pretreatment tumor samples, along with matched peripheral blood serially collected before and after atezolizumab treatment, were subjected to TCR sequencing. Blood samples gave a median of 141,255 T cells and roughly 83,000 unique TCRs, with a median clonality of approximately 0.08. Blood samples were analyzed 3 weeks after the start of treatment (second dose) and 6 weeks after the start of treatment. An ECOG performance status of 0 or 1 was recorded for the patients, and 0 to 3 prior chemotherapy regimens had been received by the patients. Durable clinical benefit was achieved by nine patients and was not achieved by 20 patients. The study was an exploratory multi-omic analysis of somatic, immune and clinical correlates of response to PD-L1 blockade with atezolizumab in urothelial cancer. Progression-free survival longer than 6 months counted as durable clinical benefit, and TCR features were additionally tested against both progression-free and overall survival. Some 30 patients had pretreatment blood TCR-seq, approximately 24 had at least one posttreatment blood collection, and approximately 24 had tumor TCR-seq. About 90% of the roughly 29 patients were males with bladder-origin urothelial cancer, and about 60% of the roughly 30 reported a prior smoking history.

A total of 25 to 30 patients with locally advanced or metastatic urothelial carcinoma, treated at Memorial Sloan Kettering on a trial protocol, made up the cohort. Peripheral blood mononuclear cells were collected from each patient pretreatment and during treatment, giving between 1 and 8 total time points per patient. The Qiagen DNeasy Blood extraction kit was used to purify genomic DNA from total PBMCs and tumor samples. PBMCs were collected pretreatment and during treatment and were isolated and stored as previously described. What the research found in general, with its limitations: Small sample size (n of about 30) and many exploratory analyses mean the results are intended to be hypothesis-generating. A pretreatment peripheral blood TCR clonality below the median was linked to improved progression-free and overall survival. Among patients with durable benefit, tumor-associated TCR clones showed greater expansion in peripheral blood 3 weeks after treatment started (n ≈ 21, p = 0.022).

This clonotype originated in an elderly man with urothelial cancer. Recombination joined TRBV7-2 with TRBJ1-2; a stretch of 7 junction bases matches TRBD1. The sequencing here drew on PBMCs, taken around atezolizumab (anti-PD-L1) treatment. The DNA sequence is given as TGTGCCAGCAGCTTCCAGGGGGGAAACTATGGCTACACCTTC. Protein translation: CASSFQGGNYGYTF.